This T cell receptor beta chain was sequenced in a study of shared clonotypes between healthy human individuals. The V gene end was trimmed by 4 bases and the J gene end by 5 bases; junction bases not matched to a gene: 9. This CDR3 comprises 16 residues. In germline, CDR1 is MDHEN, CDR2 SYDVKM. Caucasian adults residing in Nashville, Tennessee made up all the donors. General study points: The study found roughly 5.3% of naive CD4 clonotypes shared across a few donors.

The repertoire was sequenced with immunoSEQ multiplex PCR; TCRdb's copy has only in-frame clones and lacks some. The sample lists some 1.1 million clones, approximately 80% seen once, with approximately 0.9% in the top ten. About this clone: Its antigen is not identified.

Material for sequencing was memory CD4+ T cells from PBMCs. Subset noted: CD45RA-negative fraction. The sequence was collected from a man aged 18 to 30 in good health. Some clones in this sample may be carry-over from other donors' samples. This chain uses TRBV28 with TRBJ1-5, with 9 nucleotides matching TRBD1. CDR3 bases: TGTGCCAGCAGTTCCAACCGGGACAGGGTCCATCAGCCCCAGCATTTT. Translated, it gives CASSSNRDRVHQPQHF.